The rows below give T cell receptor beta chains drawn from one sample of a study of T cells in Graves' hyperthyroidism and ophthalmopathy. TCRdb re-analysed the multiplex PCR reads in MiXCR, keeping a single row per CDR3 protein. The sample has roughly 250,000 distinct CDR3 sequences; about 20% are singletons. Sequenced sample: blood. These TCRs come from a man younger than 40 with Graves' ophthalmopathy. The CDR3 runs from the conserved cysteine through the conserved F or W. The order of the fields is clone size, J gene, V gene, D gene, CDR3 protein, CDR3 DNA. A D gene is named only where the DNA matches it firmly. The listing skips clone size in some rows; elsewhere it reads once, few, many or a size class.

few TRBJ2-7 TRBV11-2 TRBD1 CASSKNRDSSYEQYF TGTGCCAGCAGCAAGAACAGGGACAGCTCCTACGAGCAGTACTTC
. TRBJ2-1 TRBV3-1 TRBD2 CASSQRGVSAGLAYNEQFF TGTGCCAGCAGCCAACGGGGGGTATCGGCGGGACTAGCCTACAATGAGCAGTTCTTC
. TRBJ1-3 TRBV9 TRBD1 CASSASGQVSGNTIYF TGTGCCAGCAGCGCTTCCGGACAGGTCTCTGGAAACACCATATATTTT
. TRBJ2-5 TRBV20-1 . CSARGIEAWGYQETQYF TGCAGTGCTAGAGGAATAGAAGCCTGGGGGTACCAAGAGACCCAGTACTTC
. TRBJ2-7 TRBV18 TRBD2 CASSLQTSGSSYEQYF TGTGCCAGCTCACTCCAGACTAGCGGGAGCTCCTACGAGCAGTACTTC
many TRBJ2-4 TRBV5-8 . CASGGSFVRNIQYF TGTGCCAGCGGTGGATCGTTTGTGAGGAACATTCAGTACTTC
. TRBJ2-2 TRBV28 TRBD2 CATLRTSGTGELFF TGTGCCACCCTCCGAACTAGCGGGACGGGGGAGCTGTTTTTT
few TRBJ2-5 TRBV7-9 . CASSPGAKTQYF TGTGCCAGCAGCCCAGGGGCAAAGACCCAGTACTTC
few TRBJ2-3 TRBV30 . CAWSVPSGWADTQYF TGTGCCTGGAGTGTACCGAGCGGGTGGGCAGATACGCAGTATTTT
few TRBJ2-6 TRBV24-1 . CATSDLGPDSGANVLTF TGTGCCACCAGTGATTTGGGCCCAGATTCTGGGGCCAACGTCCTGACTTTC
. TRBJ1-4 TRBV14 TRBD1 CAISAGTAEKLFF TGTGCCATCAGCGCCGGGACAGCTGAAAAACTGTTTTTT
. TRBJ2-6 TRBV20-1 . CSARNRDANVLTF TGCAGCGCAAGAAACAGGGACGCCAACGTCCTGACTTTC
few TRBJ1-1 TRBV20-1 . CSARVRGGPGTEAFF TGCAGTGCTAGAGTACGAGGGGGGCCGGGCACTGAAGCTTTCTTT
. TRBJ1-2 TRBV4-1 . CASSQEPRAGRAYGYTF TGCGCCAGCAGCCAAGAACCGCGTGCGGGCAGGGCCTATGGCTACACCTTC
. TRBJ2-1 TRBV29-1 TRBD2 CSAATSGRGNEQFF TGCAGCGCCGCGACTAGCGGGAGGGGAAATGAGCAGTTCTTC
. TRBJ1-4 TRBV12-3/TRBV12-4 . CASSPGGAANEKLFF TGTGCCAGCAGTCCTGGGGGAGCCGCTAATGAAAAACTGTTTTTT
many TRBJ2-7 TRBV12-3/TRBV12-4 . CASIRDGSGEQYF TGTGCCAGCATCCGGGACGGATCGGGCGAGCAGTACTTC
. TRBJ2-2 TRBV2 . CASMRGADTGELFF TGTGCCAGCATGCGGGGCGCGGACACCGGGGAGCTGTTTTTT
many TRBJ2-1 TRBV11-2 . CASSQRLVATNEQFF TGTGCCAGCAGCCAACGACTCGTAGCAACGAATGAGCAGTTCTTC
. TRBJ1-1 TRBV28 . CASPPTWRGVDTEAFF TGTGCCAGCCCCCCGACTTGGAGGGGGGTGGACACTGAAGCTTTCTTT
many TRBJ1-5 TRBV28 TRBD1 CASRYRDSFNQPQHF TGTGCCAGCAGGTACCGGGACAGCTTCAATCAGCCCCAGCATTTT
. TRBJ2-2 TRBV6-1 . CASTGVAGELFF TGTGCCAGCACGGGGGTTGCCGGGGAGCTGTTTTTT
. TRBJ2-1 TRBV6-1 TRBD2 CASSVSLAGGNEQFF TGTGCCAGCAGTGTATCCCTAGCGGGAGGCAATGAGCAGTTCTTC
many TRBJ2-1 TRBV5-4 TRBD2 CASSRGSGGSYNEQFF TGTGCCAGCAGCCGCGGTAGCGGGGGTTCCTACAATGAGCAGTTCTTC
. TRBJ1-1 TRBV7-2 . CASTRRGILNTEAFF TGTGCCAGCACCAGAAGGGGCATACTGAACACTGAAGCTTTCTTT
many TRBJ1-1 TRBV2 . CASSFPTEAFF TGTGCCAGCAGTTTCCCGACAGAAGCTTTCTTT
. TRBJ2-7 TRBV3-1 . CASSAGSREQYF TGTGCCAGCAGCGCAGGGTCGCGCGAGCAGTACTTC
few TRBJ2-3 TRBV5-1 TRBD2 CASSLAGTRTTDTQYF TGCGCCAGCAGCTTGGCCGGGACTAGGACCACAGATACGCAGTATTTT
many TRBJ1-1 TRBV6-1 . CASSAVPVWNTEAFF TGTGCCAGCAGTGCCGTCCCCGTTTGGAACACTGAAGCTTTCTTT
few TRBJ2-1 TRBV7-9 TRBD2 CASSLDASGSGGQFF TGTGCCAGCAGCTTAGACGCTAGCGGGAGTGGTGGGCAGTTCTTC
. TRBJ2-3 TRBV29-1 . CSTILRAPSSTDTQYF TGCAGCACCATACTCAGGGCCCCTAGTAGCACAGATACGCAGTATTTT
few TRBJ2-4 TRBV11-1 TRBD2 CASSPPLAGAKNIQYF TGTGCCAGCAGCCCGCCCCTAGCGGGAGCCAAAAACATTCAGTACTTC
few TRBJ2-1 TRBV14 . CASSQGGWTKNNEQFF TGTGCCAGCAGCCAAGGGGGTTGGACAAAGAACAATGAGCAGTTCTTC
. TRBJ1-5 TRBV7-8 . CASSTRTEKNQPQHF TGTGCCAGCAGCACACGGACAGAGAAGAATCAGCCCCAGCATTTT
. TRBJ1-4 TRBV5-1 . CASSLGWGKNEKLFF TGCGCCAGCAGCTTGGGCTGGGGGAAGAATGAAAAACTGTTTTTT
few TRBJ2-5 TRBV5-1 . CASSPGLGGETQYF TGCGCCAGCAGCCCGGGCTTAGGCGGGGAGACCCAGTACTTC
few TRBJ1-4 TRBV9 . CASAFRGDGTNEKLFF TGTGCCAGCGCCTTTAGAGGGGACGGAACTAATGAAAAACTGTTTTTT
few TRBJ1-2 TRBV28 . CASSLSRRANYGYTF TGTGCCAGCAGTCTAAGCAGGAGAGCTAACTATGGCTACACCTTC
. TRBJ2-7 TRBV11-1 . CASSLGGERAYEQYF TGTGCCAGCAGCTTAGGGGGGGAAAGGGCCTACGAGCAGTACTTC
few TRBJ1-2 TRBV6-5 TRBD1 CASSYSETGTYGYTF TGTGCCAGCAGTTACTCGGAGACAGGGACCTATGGCTACACCTTC
. TRBJ1-3 TRBV30 . CAWSLDSGNTIYF TGTGCCTGGAGTCTGGACAGTGGAAACACCATATATTTT
. TRBJ2-1 TRBV7-8 TRBD2 CASGLAGEARRFF TGTGCCAGTGGGCTAGCGGGAGAGGCCAGAAGGTTCTTC
few TRBJ1-2 TRBV6-1 . CASSEGDRDGNYGYTF TGTGCCAGCAGTGAAGGGGACCGGGACGGAAACTATGGCTACACCTTC
. TRBJ2-5 TRBV20-1 . CSAPGLSQETQYF TGCAGTGCTCCGGGACTCTCCCAAGAGACCCAGTACTTC
. TRBJ1-3 TRBV30 . CAWSGQVGGNTIYF TGTGCCTGGAGTGGGCAGGTCGGTGGAAACACCATATATTTT
few TRBJ1-3 TRBV9 . CASSVDAGTGNTIYF TGTGCCAGCAGCGTAGATGCAGGGACTGGAAACACCATATATTTT